Shown below are 6 T cell receptor beta chains from a single sample sequenced in a study of long-term antiretroviral therapy in people with HIV. The libraries were made with immunoSEQ v3.0 at survey level. Only in-frame clones appear in the TCRdb table, and some are missing; sequencing was by immunoSEQ multiplex PCR. This table has around 25,000 clones, roughly 80% appearing once. Source: unsorted PBMCs, taken 4.4 years after starting antiretroviral therapy. Receptor source: a man aged 25 to 40 with HIV.

The chain links TRBV21-1 to TRBJ1-1. TRBV21-1 is an annotated pseudogene. CDR3 length equals 14 residues. The CDR3 sequence: CASSKAKVNTEAFF. The CDR3 DNA reads as TGTGCCAGCAGCAAAGCAAAGGTAAACACTGAAGCTTTCTTT.

This clone was seen once. The chain recombines TRBV29-1 with TRBJ1-2, with no clear D. Germline CDR1 is SQVTM and CDR2 is ANQGSEA. V lost 2 bases and J lost 2, with 12 bases in between. There are 14 residues in the CDR3. The CDR3 here is CSVELSGLNYGYTF. In DNA form, the CDR3 reads TGCAGCGTTGAATTGTCGGGCTTGAACTATGGCTACACCTTC.

The J gene is TRBJ2-7, the V gene TRBV10-3, with D possibly being TRBD2 (5 bases). V lost 8 bases to trimming and J lost 5 bases, with 7 bases between them. The CDR3 consists of 10 residues. Per the germline V gene, CDR1 is ENHRY and CDR2 is SYGVKD. CDR3 in amino acids: CAIRGNEQYF. For the CDR3, the DNA is TGTGCCATCCGGGGAAACGAGCAGTACTTC.

The chain employs TRBV19 and TRBJ2-5; D call uncertain. The length of the CDR3 is 13 residues. The V and J ends lost 7 bases and 2 bases respectively, with 11 bases between them. Germline-derived CDR1 and CDR2 are LNHDA and SQIVND (reference sequence). The CDR3 DNA sequence: TGTGCCAGTACCACTGCCCCTCAAGAGACCCAGTACTTC. It specifies CASTTAPQETQYF.

The chain carries TRBV5-1 and TRBJ2-3; 10 positions match TRBD2. The CDR3 runs 17 residues. Germline CDR1 and CDR2: SGHRS and YFSETQ. The junction had 10 bases not matched to a gene; V was cut back by 3 bases and J by 3 bases. CDR3 sequence (DNA): TGCGCCAGCAGCTCCACTGAACTAGCGGGAACGACAGATACGCAGTATTTT. Translation gives CASSSTELAGTTDTQYF. The complete variable domain, with remaining parts taken from reference TRBV5-1 and TRBJ2-3, reads KAGVTQTPRYLIKTRGQQVTLSCSPISGHRSVSWYQQTPGQGLQFLFEYFSETQRNKGNFPGRFSGRQFSNSRSEMNVSTLELGDSALYLCASSSTELAGTTDTQYFGPGTRLTVL.

The chain combines TRBV5-6 with TRBJ2-1; 8 bases align to TRBD2. Germline-derived CDR1 and CDR2 are SGHDT and YYEEEE. The CDR3 consists of 15 residues. Trimming cost V 3 bases and J 0 bases; bases outside gene matches: 2. The CDR3 nucleotides read TGTGCCAGCAGCTCGAGCGGGGGCTCCTACAATGAGCAGTTCTTC. Its protein is CASSSSGGSYNEQFF. The variable domain in full, completed from reference TRBV5-6 and TRBJ2-1, reads DAGVTQSPTHLIKTRGQQVTLRCSPKSGHDTVSWYQQALGQGPQFIFQYYEEEERQRGNFPDRFSGHQFPNYSSELNVNALLLGDSALYLCASSSSGGSYNEQFFGPGTRLTVL.